This T cell receptor (beta chain) was recovered during a study of T cell repertoires in cytomegalovirus infection. This CDR3 region has 17 residues. The junction had 10 bases not matched to a gene; V was cut back by 0 bases and J by 5 bases. Germline CDR1 DFQATT, CDR2 SNEGSKA (reference sequence). One entry per CDR3 protein, called by TCRdb with MiXCR from the reads. The table includes about 920,000 distinct CDR3 sequences, roughly 30% detected once. This clonotype was detected a few times. Its antigen is as yet unknown. Study-wide points: Adding up the frequency of public TCR beta families identified people who carried CMV plus the relevant HLA.

The rearrangement joins TRBV20-1 to TRBJ2-5, with 12 bases aligning to TRBD2. The source was cultured CD8+ T cells from PBMCs, collected from culture after CMV antigen stimulation. This clonotype was obtained from a human donor in good health (CMV status not recorded). Some clones in this sample may be carry-over from other donors' samples. CDR3 DNA: TGCAGTGCTAGAGATAAGCCTAGCGGGGGGGGCGGGGAGACCCAGTACTTC. This encodes CSARDKPSGGGGETQYF.